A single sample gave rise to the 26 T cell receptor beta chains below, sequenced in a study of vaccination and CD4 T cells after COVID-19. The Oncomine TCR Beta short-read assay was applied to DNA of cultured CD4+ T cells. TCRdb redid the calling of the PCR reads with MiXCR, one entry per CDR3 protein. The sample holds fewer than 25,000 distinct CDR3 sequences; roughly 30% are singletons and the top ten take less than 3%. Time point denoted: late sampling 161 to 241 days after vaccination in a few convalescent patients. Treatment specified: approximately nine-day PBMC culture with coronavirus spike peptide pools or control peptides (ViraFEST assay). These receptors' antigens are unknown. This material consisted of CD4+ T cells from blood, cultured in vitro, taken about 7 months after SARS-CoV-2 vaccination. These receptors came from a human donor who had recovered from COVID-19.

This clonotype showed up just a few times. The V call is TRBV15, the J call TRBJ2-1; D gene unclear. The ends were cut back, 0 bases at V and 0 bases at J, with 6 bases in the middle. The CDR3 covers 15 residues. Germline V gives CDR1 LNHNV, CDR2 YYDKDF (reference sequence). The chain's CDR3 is CATSRDIGSYNEQFF. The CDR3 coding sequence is TGTGCCACCAGCAGAGATATAGGCTCCTACAATGAGCAGTTCTTC.

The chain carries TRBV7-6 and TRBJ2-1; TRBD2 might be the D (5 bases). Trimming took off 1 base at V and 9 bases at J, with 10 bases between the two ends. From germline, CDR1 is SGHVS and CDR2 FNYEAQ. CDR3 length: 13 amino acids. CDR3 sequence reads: CASSLGASTEQFF. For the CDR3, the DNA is TGTGCCAGCAGCTTAGGGGCTAGCACTGAGCAGTTCTTC.

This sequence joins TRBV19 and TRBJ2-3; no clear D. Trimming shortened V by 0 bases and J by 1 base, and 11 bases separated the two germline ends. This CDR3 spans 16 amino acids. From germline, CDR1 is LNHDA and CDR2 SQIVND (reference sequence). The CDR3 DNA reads TGTGCCAGTAGTATAGATTGGGGTACCCGCACAGATACGCAGTATTTT. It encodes CASSIDWGTRTDTQYF.

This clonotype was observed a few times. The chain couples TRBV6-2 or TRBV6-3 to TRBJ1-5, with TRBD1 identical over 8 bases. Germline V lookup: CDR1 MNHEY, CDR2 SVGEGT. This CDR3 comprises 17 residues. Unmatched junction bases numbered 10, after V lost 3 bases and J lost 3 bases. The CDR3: CASSYRIGQGNNQPQHF. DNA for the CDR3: TGTGCCAGCAGTTATCGTATAGGACAGGGAAACAATCAGCCCCAGCATTTT.

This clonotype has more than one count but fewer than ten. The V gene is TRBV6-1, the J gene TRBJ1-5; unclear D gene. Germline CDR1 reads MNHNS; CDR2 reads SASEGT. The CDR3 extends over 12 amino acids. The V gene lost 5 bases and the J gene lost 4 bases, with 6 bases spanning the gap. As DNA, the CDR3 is TGTGCCAGCAGTCAGGTGAATCAGCCCCAGCATTTT. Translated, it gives CASSQVNQPQHF.

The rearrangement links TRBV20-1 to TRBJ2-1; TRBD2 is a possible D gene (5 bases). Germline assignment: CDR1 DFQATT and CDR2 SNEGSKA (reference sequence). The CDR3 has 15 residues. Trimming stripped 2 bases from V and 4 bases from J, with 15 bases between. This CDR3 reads CSARPVMGGYNEQFF. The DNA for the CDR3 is TGCAGTGCTAGACCTGTGATGGGCGGGTACAATGAGCAGTTCTTC.

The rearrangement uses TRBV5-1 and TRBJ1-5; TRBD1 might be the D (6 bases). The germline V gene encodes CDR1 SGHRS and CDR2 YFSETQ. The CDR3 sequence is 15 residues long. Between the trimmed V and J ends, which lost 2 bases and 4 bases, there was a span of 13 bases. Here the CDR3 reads CASSFDGQPNQPQHF. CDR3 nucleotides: TGCGCCAGCAGCTTTGACGGACAGCCTAATCAGCCCCAGCATTTT. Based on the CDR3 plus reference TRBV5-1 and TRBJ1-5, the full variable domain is KAGVTQTPRYLIKTRGQQVTLSCSPISGHRSVSWYQQTPGQGLQFLFEYFSETQRNKGNFPGRFSGRQFSNSRSEMNVSTLELGDSALYLCASSFDGQPNQPQHFGDGTRLSIL.

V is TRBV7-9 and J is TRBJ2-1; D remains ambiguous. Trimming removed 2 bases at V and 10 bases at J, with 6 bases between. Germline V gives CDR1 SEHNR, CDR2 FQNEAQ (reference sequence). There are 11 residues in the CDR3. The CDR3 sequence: CASSLLLEQFF. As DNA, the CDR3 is TGTGCCAGCAGCTTACTTCTGGAGCAGTTCTTC.

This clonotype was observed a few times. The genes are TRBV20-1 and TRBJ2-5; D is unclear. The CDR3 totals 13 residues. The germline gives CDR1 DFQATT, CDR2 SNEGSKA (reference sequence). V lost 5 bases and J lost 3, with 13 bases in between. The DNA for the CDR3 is TGCAGTGCTCACCCGCTTGAGAAAGAGACCCAGTACTTC. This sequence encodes CSAHPLEKETQYF.

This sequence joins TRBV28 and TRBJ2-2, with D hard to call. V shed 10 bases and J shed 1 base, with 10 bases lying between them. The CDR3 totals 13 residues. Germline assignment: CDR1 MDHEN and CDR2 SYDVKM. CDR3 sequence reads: CATGPRNTGELFF. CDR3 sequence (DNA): TGTGCCACAGGACCGCGGAACACCGGGGAGCTGTTTTTT.

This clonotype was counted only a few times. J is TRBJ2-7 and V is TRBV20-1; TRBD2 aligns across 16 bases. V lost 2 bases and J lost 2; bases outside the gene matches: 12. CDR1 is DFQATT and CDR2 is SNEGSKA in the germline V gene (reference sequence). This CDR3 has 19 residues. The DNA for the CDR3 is TGCAGTGCTAGATCATTAGGGACTAGCGGGAGGGTATCTCCCTACGAGCAGTACTTC. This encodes CSARSLGTSGRVSPYEQYF.

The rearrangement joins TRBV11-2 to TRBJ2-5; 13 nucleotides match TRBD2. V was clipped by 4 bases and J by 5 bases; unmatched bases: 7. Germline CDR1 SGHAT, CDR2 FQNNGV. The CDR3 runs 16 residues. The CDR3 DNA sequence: TGTGCCAGCAGCTCTCAGCCGACTAGCGGGAGGGAGACCCAGTACTTC. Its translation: CASSSQPTSGRETQYF.

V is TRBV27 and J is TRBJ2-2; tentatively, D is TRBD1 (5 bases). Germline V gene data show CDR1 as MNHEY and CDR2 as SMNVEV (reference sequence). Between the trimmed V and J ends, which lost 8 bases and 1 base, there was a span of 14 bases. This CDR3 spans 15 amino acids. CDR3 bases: TGTGCCAGCGGGCCTTGGACACAGAACACCGGGGAGCTGTTTTTT. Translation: CASGPWTQNTGELFF.

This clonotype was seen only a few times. This chain's CDR3 is CASNPGVGYGYTF. The CDR3 DNA reads TGTGCCAGCAACCCAGGGGTTGGCTATGGCTACACCTTC. The rearrangement uses TRBV6-1 and TRBJ1-2; tentative D call: TRBD1 (6 bases). This CDR3 comprises 13 residues. V was trimmed by 7 bases and J by 4 bases, leaving 13 bases between them. CDR1 is MNHNS and CDR2 is SASEGT in the germline V gene.

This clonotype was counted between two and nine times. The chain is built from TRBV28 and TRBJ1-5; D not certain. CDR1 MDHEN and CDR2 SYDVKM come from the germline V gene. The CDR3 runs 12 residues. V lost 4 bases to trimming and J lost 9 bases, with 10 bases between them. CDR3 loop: CASSSLGWPQHF. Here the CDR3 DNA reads TGTGCCAGCAGTTCCCTCGGGTGGCCCCAGCATTTT.

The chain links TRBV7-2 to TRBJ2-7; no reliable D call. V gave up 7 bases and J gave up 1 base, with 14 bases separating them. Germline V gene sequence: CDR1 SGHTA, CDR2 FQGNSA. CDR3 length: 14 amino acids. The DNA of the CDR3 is TGTGCCAGCACGTGGACCCATGGGTCCTACGAGCAGTACTTC. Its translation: CASTWTHGSYEQYF.

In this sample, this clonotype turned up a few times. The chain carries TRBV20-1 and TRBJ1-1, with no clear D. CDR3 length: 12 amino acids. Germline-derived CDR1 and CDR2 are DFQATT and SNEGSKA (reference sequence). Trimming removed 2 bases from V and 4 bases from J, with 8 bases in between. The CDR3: CSARQSSTEAFF. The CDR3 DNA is TGCAGTGCTAGACAGAGTTCCACTGAAGCTTTCTTT.

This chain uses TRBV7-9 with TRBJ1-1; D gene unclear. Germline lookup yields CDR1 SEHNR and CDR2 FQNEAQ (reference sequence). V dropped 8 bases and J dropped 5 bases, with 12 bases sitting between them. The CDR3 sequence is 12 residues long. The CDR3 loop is CASGRGVTEAFF. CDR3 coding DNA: TGTGCCAGCGGCCGGGGTGTGACTGAAGCTTTCTTT.

The CDR3 bases are TGTGCCAGCACCGTGGGGGTCACAGATACGCAGTATTTT. Its protein product is CASTVGVTDTQYF. The chain uses TRBV7-9 and TRBJ2-3; D tentatively reads TRBD1 or TRBD2 (5 bases each). This CDR3 is built from 13 residues. The V gene lost 7 bases and the J gene lost 2 bases, with 10 bases spanning the gap. Per the germline V gene, CDR1 is SEHNR and CDR2 is FQNEAQ (reference sequence). Based on the CDR3 plus reference TRBV7-9 and TRBJ2-3, the full variable domain is DTGVSQNPRHKITKRGQNVTFRCDPISEHNRLYWYRQTLGQGPEFLTYFQNEAQLEKSRLLSDRFSAERPKGSFSTLEIQRTEQGDSAMYLCASTVGVTDTQYFGPGTRLTVL.

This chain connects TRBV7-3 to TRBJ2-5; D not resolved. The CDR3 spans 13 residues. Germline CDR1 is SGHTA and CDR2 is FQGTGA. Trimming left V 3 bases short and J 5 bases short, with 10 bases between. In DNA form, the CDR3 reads TGTGCCAGCAGCTTGGTCCTCGGGGAGACCCAGTACTTC. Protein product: CASSLVLGETQYF.

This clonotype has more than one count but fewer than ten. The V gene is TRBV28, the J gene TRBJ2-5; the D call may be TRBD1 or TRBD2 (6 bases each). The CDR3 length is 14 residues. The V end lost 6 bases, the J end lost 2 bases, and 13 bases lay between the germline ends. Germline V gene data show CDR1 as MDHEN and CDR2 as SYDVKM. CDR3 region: CASSPQGGQETQYF. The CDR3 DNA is TGTGCCAGCAGCCCACAGGGAGGTCAAGAGACCCAGTACTTC.

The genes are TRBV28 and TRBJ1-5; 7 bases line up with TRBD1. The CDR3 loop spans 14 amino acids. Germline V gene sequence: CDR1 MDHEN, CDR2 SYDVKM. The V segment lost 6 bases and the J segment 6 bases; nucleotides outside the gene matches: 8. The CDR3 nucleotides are TGTGCCAGCAGGAGAGGGGGCTCGGGTCAGCCCCAGCATTTT. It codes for CASRRGGSGQPQHF.

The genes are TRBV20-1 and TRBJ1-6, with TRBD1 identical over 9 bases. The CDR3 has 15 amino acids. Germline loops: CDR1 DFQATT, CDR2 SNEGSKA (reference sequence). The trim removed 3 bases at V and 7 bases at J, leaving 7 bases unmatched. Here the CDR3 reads CSASPPGTGNSPLHF. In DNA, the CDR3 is TGCAGTGCTAGTCCCCCCGGGACAGGGAATTCACCCCTCCACTTT.

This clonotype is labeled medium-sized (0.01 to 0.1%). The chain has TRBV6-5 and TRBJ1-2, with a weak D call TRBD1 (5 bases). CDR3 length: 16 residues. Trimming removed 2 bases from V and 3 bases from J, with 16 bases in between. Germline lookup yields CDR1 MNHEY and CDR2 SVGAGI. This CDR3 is CASSYRKQGLDYGYTF. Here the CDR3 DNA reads TGTGCCAGCAGTTACCGAAAGCAGGGACTGGACTATGGCTACACCTTC.

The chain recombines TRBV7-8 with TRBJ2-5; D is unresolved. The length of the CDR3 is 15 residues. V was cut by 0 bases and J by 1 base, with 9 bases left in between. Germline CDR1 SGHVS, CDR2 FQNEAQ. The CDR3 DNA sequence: TGTGCCAGCAGCTTAGCGGGATTCCGCCAAGAGACCCAGTACTTC. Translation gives CASSLAGFRQETQYF.

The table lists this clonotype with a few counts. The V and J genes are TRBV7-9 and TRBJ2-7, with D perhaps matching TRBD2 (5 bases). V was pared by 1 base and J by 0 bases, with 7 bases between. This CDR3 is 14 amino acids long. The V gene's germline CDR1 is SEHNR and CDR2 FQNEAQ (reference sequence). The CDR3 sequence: CASSLGTASYEQYF. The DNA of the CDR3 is TGTGCCAGCAGCTTAGGGACTGCCTCCTACGAGCAGTACTTC. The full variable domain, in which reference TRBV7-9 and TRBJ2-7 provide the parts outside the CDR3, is DTGVSQNPRHKITKRGQNVTFRCDPISEHNRLYWYRQTLGQGPEFLTYFQNEAQLEKSRLLSDRFSAERPKGSFSTLEIQRTEQGDSAMYLCASSLGTASYEQYFGPGTRLTVT.